The sequence of this T cell receptor (beta chain) was determined in a study of CD4 T cells in relation to SARS-CoV-2 and coronaviruses. Study information: After 10 days of antigen culture, PBMC TCR beta CDR3s were sequenced.

V lost 5 bases and J 1 base, leaving 16 bases between the germline ends. The CDR3 runs 16 residues. Per the germline V gene, CDR1 is MNHEY and CDR2 is SVGEGT. Some clones are missing from TCRdb's copy, which holds only in-frame ones; the method was immunoSEQ multiplex PCR. This sample has about 36,000 clones; about 80% occur once, and the top ten carry less than 3.5%. Concerning this clone: Its antigen is unknown.

The chain combines TRBV6-2 or TRBV6-3 with TRBJ2-3, with D perhaps TRBD1 (6 bases). This sequence originates from an adult with COVID-19. The sequenced sample consisted of memory CD4+ T cells from PBMCs, cultured in vitro. In DNA form, the CDR3 reads TGTGCCAGCAGTCGCCCCGTGGGACAAGGCACAGATACGCAGTATTTT. Amino acids: CASSRPVGQGTDTQYF.